Below, one T cell receptor (beta chain) is given with its context. What it binds is unknown. This entry is derived from a study of shared clonotypes between healthy human individuals. Broader study findings: The low donor count limited represented genetic and exposure-history diversity.

The repertoire was sequenced with immunoSEQ multiplex PCR; TCRdb's copy has only in-frame clones and lacks some. In the table there are millions of clones, about 94% of which are singletons. Naive CD8 cells comprised CD45RO-negative, CCR7-positively selected cells, excluding terminally differentiated effector memory CD45RA+ cells. The V and J ends lost 5 bases and 3 bases, in that order; junction bases with no gene match: 9. Germline-derived CDR1 and CDR2 are ENHRY and SYGVKD. This CDR3 has 15 residues. Sequenced input: naive CD8+ T cells sorted from blood. This chain connects TRBV10-3 to TRBJ2-5, with 7 bases fitting TRBD1. This TCR derives from a man between 18 and 35 years old in good health. The CDR3 DNA reads as TGTGCCATCAGTTCCGGGACAGTAAGAGAAGAGACCCAGTACTTC. Translated: CAISSGTVREETQYF.